This entry is about one TCR beta chain. Original data processing: Amplification from reference gene primers served as the basis for estimated nucleated cell counts. Assay used: immunoSEQ multiplex PCR; TCRdb lists only in-frame clones, some missing. Clonal size and the V and J genes are those of that table, whereas D and trimming came from the DNA. The sample holds under 200,000 clones, roughly four fifths seen once. This sample is part of a study of blood T cell repertoires in COVID-19. Across the study: Samples taken during acute and convalescent COVID-19 were collected in the United States, Italy and Spain. Sources were T cells, B-cell-depleted T cells, or PBMCs; the material itself was cDNA or gDNA.

The TCR originated in a woman aged 80 or over with acute or convalescent COVID-19. Sequencing used peripheral blood.

CDR3 residues: CAWSETPSPPEETQYF. The CDR3 DNA sequence: TGTGCCTGGAGTGAAACCCCCTCACCCCCCGAGGAGACCCAGTACTTC. The rearrangement uses TRBV30 and TRBJ2-5; no reliable D call. V was pared by 1 base and J by 5 bases, with 20 bases between. Germline values: CDR1 GTSNPN, CDR2 SVGIG (reference sequence). The CDR3 covers 16 residues.